A selection of T cell receptor beta chains follows, all from one sample in a study of monozygotic twins with inflammatory bowel disease. Using the 5' RACE reads, TCRdb records one entry per CDR3 protein without DNA. This table holds about 300,000 distinct CDR3 sequences. Sequenced sample: blood. The receptors were sampled from a human donor with ulcerative colitis or Crohn's disease, or a healthy co-twin of an affected twin (not recorded which). The CDR3 runs from the conserved cysteine through the conserved F or W. Each record gives: V gene, J gene, CDR3 protein.

>TRBV6-4|TRBJ2-1
CAAMRFPYNEQFF
>TRBV6-4|TRBJ2-2
CASLILPPGLAGKTGELFF
>TRBV3-1|TRBJ2-2
CASSPHTGKTGELFF
>TRBV11-1|TRBJ2-2
CASSPRRGGGAGTGELFF
>TRBV19|TRBJ2-1
CASSAGLYNEQFF
>TRBV29-1|TRBJ1-5
CSVRDGHYSNQPQHF
>TRBV20-1|TRBJ1-2
CSARLRDRESYGYTF
>TRBV5-1|TRBJ2-4
CASSLVASGGVAKNIQYF
>TRBV20-1|TRBJ2-3
CSAQPILVGTDTQYF
>TRBV29-1|TRBJ1-4
CSVLGQGEKLFF
>TRBV4-3|TRBJ1-6
CASSQVFGSPLHF
>TRBV11-2|TRBJ2-5
CASSLAVWVAGEETQYF
>TRBV2|TRBJ2-1
CASRLALGEQFF
>TRBV12-3/TRBV12-4|TRBJ1-1
CASSLGKTGGSGTFF
>TRBV29-1|TRBJ2-5
CSVEGGLVETQYF
>TRBV4-3|TRBJ1-1
CASSQVGSPNTEAFF
>TRBV7-6|TRBJ1-6
CASTATGNDSPLHF
>TRBV5-1|TRBJ2-6
CASSLVLGGIDSGANVLTF
>TRBV7-2|TRBJ2-5
CASSLASRQGSATQYF
>TRBV5-1|TRBJ2-2
CASSGEQGITGELFF
>TRBV7-6|TRBJ2-1
CASSLAGGGSSYNEQFF
>TRBV2|TRBJ2-4
CASRPNRAVAKNIQYF
>TRBV7-9|TRBJ2-7
CASSSQRGSYEQYF
>TRBV6-1|TRBJ2-7
CASTPVGPGRIEQYF
>TRBV14|TRBJ2-1
CASSQVVGNEQFF
>TRBV3-1|TRBJ2-1
CASSQASLRVDEQFF
>TRBV20-1|TRBJ2-1
CSAVDTSSYNEQFF
>TRBV3-1|TRBJ2-7
CASSRDSTLNPLSYEQYF
>TRBV12-5|TRBJ2-7
CASGLPDYHEQYF
>TRBV13|TRBJ2-5
CASSLNEGRGETQYF
>TRBV30|TRBJ1-2
CAWSGQPNYGYTF
>TRBV7-2|TRBJ1-5
CASSRDSNSNQPQHF
>TRBV20-1|TRBJ2-4
CSATLAGGGDIQYF
>TRBV15|TRBJ1-4
CATKQGATNEKLFF
>TRBV12-3/TRBV12-4|TRBJ2-3
CASSFGHGGGTDTQYF
>TRBV6-4|TRBJ2-1
CASRTSGENVQFF
>TRBV28|TRBJ2-7
CASSPPGGMFVQYF
>TRBV19|TRBJ2-7
CASSTAGGISYEQYF
>TRBV12-3/TRBV12-4|TRBJ1-1
CASTNPGANTEAFF
>TRBV20-1|TRBJ1-5
CSARFGDSNQPQHF
>TRBV28|TRBJ2-1
CASSLIQTGSEQFF
>TRBV12-3/TRBV12-4|TRBJ2-5
CASTIQGRETQYF
>TRBV28|TRBJ2-1
CGSSSPSGINEQFF
>TRBV20-1|TRBJ2-3
CSARSLTGGTDTQYF
>TRBV19|TRBJ1-4
CASKKTGDARVATNEKLFF
>TRBV12-3/TRBV12-4|TRBJ2-5
CASSFQGPETQYF
>TRBV25-1|TRBJ1-4
CASSEYGRGHANEKLFF
>TRBV30|TRBJ2-1
CAWSTTGLSSYNEQFF
>TRBV20-1|TRBJ2-1
CSAEVGSYNEQFF
>TRBV14|TRBJ2-1
CASARGAGGPTYNEQFF